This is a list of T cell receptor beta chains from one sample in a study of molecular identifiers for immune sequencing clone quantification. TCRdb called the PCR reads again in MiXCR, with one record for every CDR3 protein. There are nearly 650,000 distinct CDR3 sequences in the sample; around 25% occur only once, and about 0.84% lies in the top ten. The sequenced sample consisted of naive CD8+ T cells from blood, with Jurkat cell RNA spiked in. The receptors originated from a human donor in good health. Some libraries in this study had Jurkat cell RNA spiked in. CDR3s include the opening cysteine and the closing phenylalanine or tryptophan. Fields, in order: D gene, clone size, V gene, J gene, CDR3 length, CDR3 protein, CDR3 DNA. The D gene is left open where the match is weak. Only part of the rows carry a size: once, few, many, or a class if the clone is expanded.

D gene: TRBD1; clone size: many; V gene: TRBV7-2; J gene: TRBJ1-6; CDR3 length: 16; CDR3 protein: CASSLGTGEWNSPLHF; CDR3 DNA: TGTGCCAGCAGCTTAGGGACAGGGGAGTGGAATTCACCCCTCCACTTT
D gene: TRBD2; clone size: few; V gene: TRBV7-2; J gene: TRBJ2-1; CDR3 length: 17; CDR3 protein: CACSPSPKGLAAYEQFF; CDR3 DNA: TGTGCCTGCAGCCCTAGCCCCAAGGGACTAGCGGCCTATGAGCAGTTCTTC
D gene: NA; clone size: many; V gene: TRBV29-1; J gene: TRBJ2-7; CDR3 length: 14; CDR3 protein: CSVVGRGSSYEQYF; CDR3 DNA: TGCAGCGTTGTGGGGCGGGGTAGCTCCTACGAGCAGTACTTC
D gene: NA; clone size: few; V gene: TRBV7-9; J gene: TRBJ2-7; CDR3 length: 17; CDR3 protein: CASSLAQGSRRFYEQYF; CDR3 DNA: TGTGCCAGCAGCTTAGCGCAGGGTAGCAGGAGGTTCTACGAGCAGTACTTC
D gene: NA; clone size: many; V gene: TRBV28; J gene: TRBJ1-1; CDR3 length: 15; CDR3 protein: CASNPLWGLNTEAFF; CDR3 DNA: TGTGCCAGCAACCCGTTGTGGGGCCTGAACACTGAAGCTTTCTTT
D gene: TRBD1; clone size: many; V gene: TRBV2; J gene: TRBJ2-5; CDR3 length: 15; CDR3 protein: CASSDPRDRQETQYF; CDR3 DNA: TGTGCCAGCAGTGATCCCCGGGACAGACAAGAGACCCAGTACTTC
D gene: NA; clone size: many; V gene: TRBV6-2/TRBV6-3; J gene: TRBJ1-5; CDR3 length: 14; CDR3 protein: CASCFGDSNQPQHF; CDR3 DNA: TGTGCCAGCTGCTTCGGGGATAGCAATCAGCCCCAGCATTTT
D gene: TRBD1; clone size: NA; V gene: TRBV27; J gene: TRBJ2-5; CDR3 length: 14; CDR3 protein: CASSGTEKKEAQYF; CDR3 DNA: TGTGCCAGTTCCGGGACAGAGAAAAAAGAGGCCCAGTACTTC
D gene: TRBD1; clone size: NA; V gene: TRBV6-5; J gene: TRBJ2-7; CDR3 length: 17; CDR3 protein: CASSHIWGRDRAYAQYF; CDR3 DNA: TGTGCCAGCAGCCACATATGGGGCCGGGACAGGGCCTACGCGCAGTACTTC
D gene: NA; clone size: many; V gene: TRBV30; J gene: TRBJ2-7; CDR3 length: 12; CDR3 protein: CAAPGQGGEQYF; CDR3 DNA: TGTGCCGCACCTGGGCAGGGGGGCGAGCAGTACTTC
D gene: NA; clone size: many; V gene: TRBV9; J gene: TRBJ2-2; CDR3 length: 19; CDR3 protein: CASSVGENGRIANTGELFF; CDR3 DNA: TGTGCCAGCAGCGTTGGGGAGAACGGCAGAATTGCGAACACCGGGGAGCTGTTTTTT
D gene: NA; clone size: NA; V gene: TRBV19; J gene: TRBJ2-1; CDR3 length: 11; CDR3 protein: CASSKGQEQFF; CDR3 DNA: TGTGCCAGTAGTAAAGGACAGGAGCAGTTCTTC
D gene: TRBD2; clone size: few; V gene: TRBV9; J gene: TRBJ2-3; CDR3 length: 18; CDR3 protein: CASSGSRLAGEGTDTQYF; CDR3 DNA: TGTGCCAGCAGCGGATCAAGACTAGCGGGAGAGGGCACAGATACGCAGTATTTT
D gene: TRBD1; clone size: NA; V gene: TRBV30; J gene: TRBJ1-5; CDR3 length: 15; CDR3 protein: CAWSEGANSNQPQHF; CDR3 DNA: TGTGCCTGGAGTGAGGGGGCAAATAGCAATCAGCCCCAGCATTTT